This T cell receptor (beta chain) comes out of a study of primary melanoma T cells and metastatic recurrence (TCRdb year 2020). As for the study more broadly: The cohort consisted of approximately 180 primary melanomas of stage T2 to T4, each more than 1 mm thick. Whether T-cell fraction and T-cell repertoire clonality in primary melanoma tumors predicted patient outcome was tested in the study. The T-cell fraction measured by TCR beta sequencing was compared against progression-free survival as the clinical outcome. Histopathological grading of tumor-infiltrating lymphocytes was compared with the T-cell fraction derived from sequencing.

There are 13 amino acids in the CDR3, from cysteine to phenylalanine inclusive. Of all the DNA, just the CDR3 is kept, 39 bases in frame from base 1. CDR1 LNHDA and CDR2 SQIVND are derived from the germline V gene (reference sequence). Trimming takes 6 bases from V and 3 bases from J, and the germline ends sit 11 bases apart. A note on this clone: The antigen this receptor binds is unknown. No base quality information exists; no much larger clone differs at one position.

Library generation was performed with the immunoSEQ multiplex PCR assay. High-throughput sequencing of the T-cell receptor beta chain was performed on primary melanoma tumor tissue. The original pipeline was this. Repertoire analyses included TCRB CDR3 sharing between samples and the distribution of insertions and deletions. The predictive value of the T-cell fraction was ranked against histopathological variables by a gradient-boosted model. TCRdb's version of the immuneACCESS table is confined to in-frame rearrangements and falls short of the full clone set. An unresolved V gene accounts for under half of the shortfall where checked; the remainder is of unknown origin. The V and J calls and clone size come from that table; D and trimming were worked out from the DNA. The sample's table covers some 74 clones. Each patient's primary melanoma had been surgically resected and was viewed as potentially curable, though still at risk of metastatic recurrence.

The investigation overall reported the following: The tumor T-cell fraction reportedly predicted progression-free survival independently of thickness, ulceration, mitotic rate and age. Regardless of nodal disease, mitotic rate or ulceration status, a T-cell fraction above 20% appeared to be protective. Progression-free survival prediction was reportedly improved more by adding T-cell fraction to tumor thickness than by adding any other histopathological variable. An effective T-cell-mediated antitumor response in primary melanoma was framed by the authors only as a suggestion, not a demonstrated mechanism.

The chain was built from TRBV19 and TRBJ2-5, with an unclear D gene assignment. Sequencing was carried out using melanoma tumor tissue. The sequence came from a human donor with melanoma. CDR3 protein: CASSPFEKETQYF. The DNA reads TGTGCCAGTAGCCCTTTTGAGAAAGAGACCCAGTACTTC.